This T cell receptor (beta chain) derives from a study of blood T cell repertoires in COVID-19. Study-wide context: Italy, Spain and the United States were the sources of the convalescent and acute COVID-19 samples. The cDNA or gDNA used as material had been derived from T cells, B-cell-depleted T cells, or PBMCs.

In the authors' methods: Estimates of nucleated cell counts were drawn from the amplification of reference gene primers. Assay used: immunoSEQ multiplex PCR; TCRdb lists only in-frame clones, some missing. From that table come the V and J calls and clone size; the DNA was used to work out D and trimming. The data show roughly 200,000 clones, around 85% seen once. V lost 5 bases to trimming and J lost 0 bases, with 13 bases between them. Germline CDR1 is SGHVS and CDR2 is FQNEAQ. The CDR3 sequence is 15 residues long. Specimen: peripheral blood. This receptor was identified in a man in his sixties with acute or convalescent COVID-19. The chain employs TRBV7-8 and TRBJ1-1; D remains ambiguous. CDR3 residues: CASSPLGGMNTEAFF. CDR3 nucleotide sequence: TGTGCCAGCAGCCCTCTGGGAGGGATGAACACTGAAGCTTTCTTT. The variable domain in full, with the rest retrieved from reference TRBV7-8 and TRBJ1-1, is GAGVSQSPRYKVAKRGQDVALRCDPISGHVSLFWYQQALGQGPEFLTYFQNEAQLDKSGLPSDRFFAERPEGSVSTLKIQRTQQEDSAVYLCASSPLGGMNTEAFFGQGTRLTVV.